This T cell receptor beta chain was obtained from a study of persistence of HIV-infected CD4 T cells (TCRdb year 2020). At the level of the whole study: CMV- and HIV-1 Gag-responding CD4+ T cells were isolated from ART-treated individuals so that antigen-driven clonal expansion of HIV-1-infected cells could be examined. Suppressive ART had been received by participants for a median of about eight years. Peripheral blood samples of up to about 180 mL were collected at multiple time points, except for a couple of participants, who underwent leukapheresis at a single time point. The clonality of all cells in each sorted population was assessed by TCRbeta sequencing, whereas the clonality of infected cells was assessed by proviral sequencing. Cross-participant TCR cluster analysis included 8 participants for CMV and 6 or 7 participants for Gag.

On this clone: Its antigen remains unidentified. No quality values exist for individual bases; no much larger clone is one base distant.

The immunoSEQ hsTCRB assay version 4 in survey mode was used to sequence TCRbeta repertoires from genomic DNA. For TCRbeta sequencing, genomic DNA was diluted to around 9.7 ng/uL, and up to roughly 1 ug was used per sample. The original methods were these. Analysis of the TCRbeta data was done in ImmunoSeq Analyzer 3.0, and diversity was computed on productive nucleotide rearrangements. Using the Immunarch R package, the improved Chao index served to estimate lower-bound TCR diversity and the Gini coefficient served to estimate clonality. When different nucleotide rearrangements encoded the same CDR3beta amino acid sequence, each rearrangement was treated as a distinct clonotype. Differential abundance analysis found TCRbeta sequences that were significantly enriched in antigen-responding cells compared with anti-CD3/anti-CD28-activated cells. GLIPH2 clustered TCRs by predicted peptide-MHC specificity, both within individual participants and across merged participant data sets. Sourced from immuneACCESS, this table was stored by TCRdb with only in-frame sequences that have V and J called. A share of the clones is absent; for the studies checked, an unresolved V gene accounts for under half, and the remainder has no known explanation. The V and J calls and clone size are taken from that table; D and trimming were inferred from the DNA. Across this sample there are 30,000 to 40,000 clones, with 75% to 85% seen only once. The leading ten clones occupy under 20% of the sample.

Summary of the overall study and its limitations: Restriction of bulk TCR analyses to the rare CMV-responding cells that actually carried HIV-1 proviruses was not possible. Degenerate expanded CDR3beta sequences were enriched in antigen-responding cells, suggesting convergent selection of CD4+ responses to CMV and Gag. Within the same sorted populations, how oligoclonal the TCRs were correlated with how oligoclonal the proviruses were. The study involved few individuals and tested only a limited range of antigens. Significantly lower TCRbeta richness was observed in CMV- and Gag-responding cells than in anti-CD3/anti-CD28-responding cells, and higher oligoclonality was observed in CMV-responding cells than in CD3/CD28-stimulated and Gag-responding cells.

The treatment or condition label, read with the paper, signifies: suppressive antiretroviral therapy. A pool of overlapping HIV-1 Gag 15-mer peptides was used at roughly 0.93 ug per peptide per mL for cell stimulation. Memory CD4+ T cells that did not respond, being CD40L-negative, CD69-negative and CD45RO-high, were sorted as memory populations depleted of antigen-responding cells. Participants were HIV-1-infected adults who started suppressive ART during chronic infection. Participants had undetectable plasma HIV-1 RNA below 50 copies/mL for at least 4 years. To be included, participants needed a CD4+ T cell count above 400 cells/uL and a positive CMV serology. Before stimulation, PBMCs were isolated using density centrifugation and depleted of CD8+ T cells. Stimulation of CD8-depleted PBMCs was carried out for 15 to 20 hours with anti-CD28/CD49d costimulation, CD40-blocking antibody and enfuvirtide, to prevent new infections. Cells were sorted on a Beckman Coulter MoFlo Legacy or XDP sorter, with propidium iodide excluding dead cells. Genomic DNA was extracted using the QIAamp DNA Mini Kit for samples with more than one million cells and using the Quick-DNA Microprep Kit for all other samples.

From V the trimming removes 4 bases and from J it removes 0 bases, while the gene matches leave 7 bases of the junction unaccounted for. Reading the germline V gene (reference sequence) gives CDR1 LGHDT and CDR2 YNNKEL. The CDR3 holds 17 amino acids from the cysteine to the phenylalanine. Kept here is only the CDR3 DNA, which spans 51 bases and is read in frame from base 1. This sequence originates from an adult woman with HIV who was CMV-seropositive. Sequencing used CD4+ T cells sorted from PBMCs after approximately 19-hour stimulation, obtained from a patient who received antiretroviral therapy. The sample's cell subset or site label, decoded: CD40L-CD69- CD45RO-high memory CD4 T cells not responding to Gag peptides. The sequence links TRBV3-1 (or the pseudogene TRBV3-2) to TRBJ2-4; TRBD1 aligns with 9 central bases. The CDR3 corresponds to CASSPTDRGLAKNIQYF. The DNA sequence is TGTGCCAGCAGCCCGACTGACAGGGGGTTAGCCAAAAACATTCAGTACTTC.